This T cell receptor (beta chain) was documented in a study of T cell changes during pregnancy in multiple sclerosis. The germline gives CDR1 MNHNS, CDR2 SASEGT. V lost 4 bases and J lost 2; bases outside the gene matches: 7. This CDR3 comprises 16 residues. The protocol was immunoSEQ multiplex PCR, while the TCRdb copy is restricted to in-frame clones and leaves out a portion. The sample yields some 85,000 clones, roughly 94% seen once. The receptor was isolated from a female donor with multiple sclerosis, enrolled in a pregnancy study. The material was peripheral blood, obtained in the third trimester of pregnancy. V gene TRBV6-1 combines with J gene TRBJ2-5; 10 bases are shared with TRBD2. The CDR3 loop is CASSALAGGGQETQYF. As DNA, the CDR3 is TGTGCCAGCAGTGCCTTAGCGGGAGGTGGTCAAGAGACCCAGTACTTC.